The rows below give T cell receptor beta chains drawn from one sample of a study of cytotoxic CD8 clonotypes in ibrutinib-treated CLL. Sequencing used immunoSEQ multiplex PCR; TCRdb keeps in-frame clones, though not all of them. In the table there are over 150,000 clones, 81% of which are singletons. The sample consisted of PBMCs, taken after 12 months of ibrutinib treatment. Every receptor here comes from a human donor with chronic lymphocytic leukemia. Both conserved end residues are part of each CDR3. Fields, in order: J gene, V gene, CDR3 protein.

TRBJ1-3	TRBV9	CASSPRQYSGNTIYF
TRBJ1-2	TRBV19	CASSMGSGNGYTF
TRBJ2-1	TRBV6-5	CASSYLSRRNEQFF
TRBJ2-5	TRBV7-2	CASSLMGRQETQYF
TRBJ2-1	TRBV7-2	CASSRGPDYNEQFF
TRBJ1-4	TRBV4-2	CASWTGTGDEKLFF
TRBJ2-2	TRBV6-5	CASTNREGTGELFF
TRBJ2-2	TRBV5-1	CASSLAGGTGTLNTGELFF
TRBJ2-2	TRBV5-1	CASSLEGRSTGELFF
TRBJ2-3	TRBV5-1	CASSYRGDTQYF
TRBJ2-3	TRBV5-1	CASSGTSQTDTQYF
TRBJ1-2	TRBV7-9	CASSWGTSSPYGYTF